The source of this TCR beta chain is a study of cytotoxic CD8 clonotypes in ibrutinib-treated CLL. Study overall: With a range of 6 to 36, the median treatment time before response samples were taken was around 12 months.

Trimming shortened V by 4 bases and J by 5 bases, and 12 bases separated the two germline ends. Per germline, CDR1 SGHRS and CDR2 YFSETQ. CDR3 length: 13 residues. Measured with immunoSEQ multiplex PCR; TCRdb has only the in-frame clones, and not every one. The sample has some 150,000 clones; approximately 77% are singletons. This TCR derives from a human donor with chronic lymphocytic leukemia. This rearrangement joins TRBV5-1 to TRBJ1-1; D remains ambiguous. Sequences were derived from PBMCs, sampled after 12 months of ibrutinib treatment. The CDR3: CASSPTPKTEAFF. The CDR3 coding sequence is TGCGCCAGCAGCCCGACCCCTAAGACTGAAGCTTTCTTT. Full variable domain (outside the CDR3, taken from reference TRBV5-1 and TRBJ1-1): KAGVTQTPRYLIKTRGQQVTLSCSPISGHRSVSWYQQTPGQGLQFLFEYFSETQRNKGNFPGRFSGRQFSNSRSEMNVSTLELGDSALYLCASSPTPKTEAFFGQGTRLTVV.